The T cell receptor (beta chain) under discussion was sequenced for a study of brain T cells in children with intractable seizures. The repertoire was sequenced with immunoSEQ multiplex PCR; TCRdb's copy has only in-frame clones and lacks some. The profile covers hundreds of thousands of clones, with over 90% appearing a single time and about 6% taken by the ten largest. Trimming removed 0 bases at V and 2 bases at J, with 11 bases between. This CDR3 region has 16 residues. The V gene's germline CDR1 is SGHNT and CDR2 YENEEA. The time point: blood from clinic visit 5 months post-surgery; TSC patient then seizure free. At least one anti-epileptic drug was given before surgery.

The TCR was taken from a boy in the first two years of life with tuberous sclerosis and intractable seizures. This sample comprised peripheral blood, obtained 4 to 5 months after surgery. V gene TRBV11-3 combines with J gene TRBJ2-1; D may be TRBD2 (6 bases). As DNA, the CDR3 is TGTGCCAGCAGCTTAGAACTACGGGGGACCTACAATGAGCAGTTCTTC. Amino acid sequence: CASSLELRGTYNEQFF. Based on the CDR3 plus reference TRBV11-3 and TRBJ2-1, the full variable domain is EAGVVQSPRYKIIEKKQPVAFWCNPISGHNTLYWYLQNLGQGPELLIRYENEEAVDDSQLPKDRFSAERLKGVDSTLKIQPAELGDSAVYLCASSLELRGTYNEQFFGPGTRLTVL.